These 27 T cell receptor beta chains were sequenced from one sample in a study of cytomegalovirus exposure and HLA in healthy donors. The PCR had 60 Vbeta and 13 Jbeta primers. Generated by immunoSEQ multiplex PCR, the TCRdb table keeps only in-frame clones and is missing some. Among roughly 100,000 clones listed, less than 85% were seen once. Sequencing was carried out using PBMCs. These receptors were obtained from a man between 40 and 49 years old in good health and CMV-seropositive.

This clone was detected a few times. The chain is built from TRBV9 and TRBJ1-2; D is perhaps TRBD1 (5 bases). CDR3 length equals 16 residues. Germline V lookup: CDR1 SGDLS, CDR2 YYNGEE. V lost 0 bases, J lost 4 bases, and 16 bases lay in between. CDR3: CASSVVPRPGLYGYTF. In nucleotides, the CDR3 is TGTGCCAGCAGCGTAGTCCCCCGGCCGGGACTCTATGGCTACACCTTC.

The chain carries TRBV7-2 and TRBJ2-7; D is uncertain. The CDR3 runs 12 residues. V was pared by 6 bases and J by 3 bases, with 9 bases between. Germline CDR1 SGHTA, CDR2 FQGNSA. The CDR3 reads CASSALFYEQYF. The CDR3 DNA reads as TGTGCCAGCAGTGCACTATTCTACGAGCAGTACTTC.

V usage is TRBV2 and J usage is TRBJ1-2; 7 nucleotides line up with TRBD1. The germline V gene has CDR1 SNHLY and CDR2 FYNNEI. The V gene end was trimmed by 8 bases and the J gene end by 2 bases; junction bases not matched to a gene: 14. The CDR3 runs to 16 residues. CDR3 coding DNA: TGTGCCAGCGGTGGACAGGCTTCCCATCTAAACTATGGCTACACCTTC. Translating it yields CASGGQASHLNYGYTF.

CDR3 nucleotide sequence: TGTGCCAGCAGTGCAGAAGTGAACACTGAAGCTTTCTTT. Amino acid sequence: CASSAEVNTEAFF. The V and J genes are TRBV6-1 and TRBJ1-1; D is ambiguous. The CDR3 spans 13 residues. V lost 4 bases to trimming and J lost 0 bases, with 6 bases between them. Germline V CDR1 and CDR2: MNHNS, SASEGT.

The chain recombines TRBV27 with TRBJ2-1, with TRBD2 matching over 10 bases. The CDR3 consists of 15 residues. The germline V gene has CDR1 MNHEY and CDR2 SMNVEV (reference sequence). J was trimmed by 3 bases and V by 6 bases; bases with no gene match: 5. The CDR3 reads CASSSQRGGYNEQFF. CDR3 in DNA: TGTGCCAGCAGCAGCCAGCGGGGGGGCTACAATGAGCAGTTCTTC.

The chain joins TRBV30 to TRBJ1-1; 12 bases are a match to TRBD1. The CDR3 spans 17 residues. Trimming at V came to 2 bases and at J to 1 base, leaving 8 bases not matched to a gene. Looked up from germline, CDR1 is GTSNPN and CDR2 is SVGIG (reference sequence). The CDR3 region is CAWSYGTGGARNTEAFF. The CDR3 bases are TGTGCCTGGAGTTACGGGACAGGGGGCGCCAGGAACACTGAAGCTTTCTTT.

CDR3: CASSLTGGWDEQFF. CDR3 sequence (DNA): TGTGCCAGCAGTTTAACAGGGGGGTGGGATGAGCAGTTCTTC. This chain links TRBV28 with TRBJ2-1; 8 bases line up with TRBD1. V dropped 2 bases and J dropped 8; count of bases not matched to a gene: 5. Per germline, CDR1 MDHEN and CDR2 SYDVKM. The CDR3 covers 14 residues.

For the CDR3, the DNA is TGTGCCAGCAGTTTTCGGGACACCATCTTGAACACCGGGGAGCTGTTTTTT. This translates into CASSFRDTILNTGELFF. The chain recombines TRBV27 with TRBJ2-2, with TRBD1 as a possible D gene (6 bases). CDR1 is MNHEY and CDR2 is SMNVEV in the germline V gene (reference sequence). The CDR3 covers 17 residues. Trimming stripped 3 bases from V and 1 base from J, with 15 bases between.

The J gene is TRBJ1-2, the V gene TRBV5-5; D is ambiguous. Germline loops: CDR1 SGHKS, CDR2 YYEKEE (reference sequence). The CDR3 runs to 13 residues. The germline V and J ends were trimmed by 0 bases and 11 bases, with 14 bases remaining between them. This CDR3 reads CASSLALVLGYTF. The CDR3 DNA sequence: TGTGCCAGCAGCTTGGCTCTAGTACTAGGGTACACCTTC.

The J gene is TRBJ2-2, the V gene TRBV5-1; possible D gene TRBD2, 5 bases. CDR3 length: 14 residues. V lost 6 bases to trimming and J lost 4 bases, with 13 bases between them. CDR1 is SGHRS, CDR2 YFSETQ, per germline. The CDR3 nucleotides read TGCGCCAGCACGCGAGCGGAAATCACCGGGGAGCTGTTTTTT. This gives the protein CASTRAEITGELFF.

This chain connects TRBV2 to TRBJ1-5; D is undetermined. Per the germline V gene, CDR1 is SNHLY and CDR2 is FYNNEI. The CDR3 has 14 amino acids. Deletions cut 6 bases from V and 0 bases from J, with 9 bases between. The CDR3 sequence: CASRPTNSNQPQHF. CDR3 bases: TGTGCCAGCAGACCGACAAATAGCAATCAGCCCCAGCATTTT. The entire variable domain, with the rest obtained from reference TRBV2 and TRBJ1-5, is as follows: EPEVTQTPSHQVTQMGQEVILRCVPISNHLYFYWYRQILGQKVEFLVSFYNNEISEKSEIFDDQFSVERPDGSNFTLKIRSTKLEDSAMYFCASRPTNSNQPQHFGDGTRLSIL.

The chain recombines TRBV29-1 with TRBJ1-1, with TRBD1 as a possible D gene (6 bases). Trimming removed 2 bases from V and 0 bases from J, with 16 bases in between. CDR3 length: 16 amino acids. Germline V gene data show CDR1 as SQVTM and CDR2 as ANQGSEA. The CDR3 here is CSVETGMELLNTEAFF. CDR3 DNA sequence: TGCAGCGTTGAAACAGGGATGGAATTACTGAACACTGAAGCTTTCTTT. The variable domain in full, completed from reference TRBV29-1 and TRBJ1-1, reads SAVISQKPSRDICQRGTSLTIQCQVDSQVTMMFWYRQQPGQSLTLIATANQGSEATYESGFVIDKFPISRPNLTFSTLTVSNMSPEDSSIYLCSVETGMELLNTEAFFGQGTRLTVV.

The V and J genes are TRBV11-2 and TRBJ2-7; TRBD2 is a possible D gene (6 bases). CDR1 and CDR2 (germline): SGHAT, FQNNGV. The V gene lost 5 bases and the J gene lost 0 bases, with 8 bases spanning the gap. This CDR3 region has 13 residues. CDR3 nucleotides: TGTGCCAGCAGCCTGACTAGCTCCTACGAGCAGTACTTC. Translating it yields CASSLTSSYEQYF.

This chain uses TRBV7-9 with TRBJ2-7, with 7 bases fitting TRBD1. Germline-derived CDR1 and CDR2 are SEHNR and FQNEAQ (reference sequence). Germline trimming cut 6 bases from V and 2 bases from J; bases unmatched to any gene: 7. The CDR3 sequence is 14 residues long. The CDR3 sequence: CASSLNRGTYEQYF. The CDR3 DNA follows: TGTGCCAGCAGTTTAAACAGGGGAACCTACGAGCAGTACTTC.

This clone was counted a few times. The chain combines TRBV5-6 with TRBJ1-4; 11 bases line up with TRBD1. The V segment lost 2 bases and the J segment 13 bases; nucleotides outside the gene matches: 7. The germline V gene has CDR1 SGHDT and CDR2 YYEEEE. This CDR3 has 14 residues. The CDR3: CASSFGTGGQGLFF. Here the CDR3 DNA reads TGTGCCAGCAGCTTCGGGACAGGGGGGCAGGGACTGTTTTTT. Combining the CDR3 with reference TRBV5-6 and TRBJ1-4 gives the whole variable domain DAGVTQSPTHLIKTRGQQVTLRCSPKSGHDTVSWYQQALGQGPQFIFQYYEEEERQRGNFPDRFSGHQFPNYSSELNVNALLLGDSALYLCASSFGTGGQGLFFGSGTQLSVL.

This chain links TRBV7-3 with TRBJ2-1, with TRBD2 matching 9 bases. The trim removed 3 bases at V and 4 bases at J, leaving 7 bases unmatched. Germline CDR1 reads SGHTA; CDR2 reads FQGTGA. The CDR3 has 16 residues. The CDR3 nucleotides read TGTGCCAGCAGCTTTAGCGGGAGTGTGGAGTACAATGAGCAGTTCTTC. It specifies CASSFSGSVEYNEQFF.

This chain uses TRBV21-1 with TRBJ1-1. TRBV21-1 represents a pseudogene. The CDR3 totals 15 residues. The CDR3 region is CASSKVDFLNTEAFF. In DNA form, the CDR3 reads TGTGCCAGCAGCAAAGTCGACTTCCTGAACACTGAAGCTTTCTTT.

The rearrangement links TRBV7-2 to TRBJ2-1; 8 bases align to TRBD2. J lost 15 bases, V lost 3 bases, and 10 bases had no gene match. Looked up from germline, CDR1 is SGHTA and CDR2 is FQGNSA. The CDR3 loop spans 13 amino acids. The CDR3 DNA is TGTGCCAGCAGCTTTTCCCTAGCGGGCGACCCGTTCTTC. It codes for CASSFSLAGDPFF.

The chain uses TRBV7-2 and TRBJ2-2, with TRBD1 matching 7 bases. V was clipped by 3 bases and J by 6 bases; unmatched bases: 7. This CDR3 region has 15 residues. Germline assignment: CDR1 SGHTA and CDR2 FQGNSA. The chain's CDR3 is CASSFVGGDAGELFF. The CDR3 nucleotides are TGTGCCAGCAGCTTTGTAGGGGGCGATGCCGGGGAGCTGTTTTTT.

The chain couples TRBV5-5 to TRBJ1-1; tentatively, D is TRBD1 (6 bases). The CDR3 is made up of 14 amino acids. Trimming left V 5 bases short and J 5 bases short, with 16 bases between. The germline CDR1 and CDR2 sequences are SGHKS and YYEKEE (reference sequence). The DNA for the CDR3 is TGTGCCAGCAGGTCGATACAGGGCAGAACTGAAGCTTTCTTT. Protein product: CASRSIQGRTEAFF.

As regards this clone: The junction departs from germline at one end; a sequencing error may be responsible. This sequence joins TRBV6-6 and TRBJ2-6, with 9 nucleotides matching TRBD2. The CDR3 has 13 residues. CDR1 is MNHNY, CDR2 SVGAGI, per germline (reference sequence). CDR3 DNA: TGTGCCAGCAGCCCTAGCGGGGCCAACGGCCTGACTTTC. As protein: CASSPSGANGLTF.

About this clone itself: Different DNA sequences within this sample yield the same CDR3. The rearrangement links TRBV29-1 to TRBJ2-7; D unclear. Germline V gives CDR1 SQVTM, CDR2 ANQGSEA. The CDR3 contains 11 residues. Trimming stripped 3 bases from V and 3 bases from J, with 6 bases between. CDR3 DNA sequence: TGCAGCGTTGATGACAACTACGAGCAGTACTTC. Translated: CSVDDNYEQYF.

V gene TRBV27 combines with J gene TRBJ1-6, with 8 bases fitting TRBD1. CDR3 length: 14 residues. Unmatched junction bases numbered 7, after V lost 5 bases and J lost 10 bases. Germline V gene sequence: CDR1 MNHEY, CDR2 SMNVEV (reference sequence). The CDR3 sequence: CASSLTGDRSPLHF. Here the CDR3 DNA reads TGTGCCAGCAGTCTGACAGGGGACAGGTCACCCCTCCACTTT.

This clone was recorded a few times. The CDR3 loop is CASRELAGAGGELFF. Here the CDR3 DNA reads TGCGCCAGCAGAGAACTAGCGGGAGCGGGCGGGGAGCTGTTTTTT. The chain combines TRBV10-2 with TRBJ2-2, with 11 positions matching TRBD2. Trimming removed 6 bases from V and 7 bases from J; junction bases left unmatched: 7. The CDR3 loop spans 15 amino acids. Germline V gene lookup returns CDR1 WSHSY and CDR2 SAAADI.

This sequence joins TRBV19 and TRBJ1-5; 7 nucleotides align to TRBD1. The V segment lost 3 bases and the J segment 1 base; nucleotides outside the gene matches: 3. The CDR3 covers 15 residues. CDR1 is LNHDA, CDR2 SQIVND, per germline (reference sequence). The chain's CDR3 is CASSILQGSNQPQHF. DNA for the CDR3: TGTGCCAGTAGTATCTTACAGGGGAGCAATCAGCCCCAGCATTTT.

This chain connects TRBV5-1 to TRBJ2-7; TRBD1 matches at 8 bases. CDR1 is SGHRS, CDR2 YFSETQ, per germline. J was trimmed by 5 bases and V by 4 bases; bases with no gene match: 8. The CDR3 covers 14 residues. Here the CDR3 DNA reads TGCGCCAGCAGCAATACAGGGGGGCGGGACGAGCAGTACTTC. Translating gives CASSNTGGRDEQYF.

With respect to this clone: Additional DNA sequences in this sample encode the identical CDR3. This rearrangement joins TRBV7-2 to TRBJ2-3; TRBD2 aligns across 7 bases. Germline CDR1 reads SGHTA; CDR2 reads FQGNSA. The CDR3 totals 16 residues. The trim removed 2 bases at V and 1 base at J, leaving 6 bases unmatched. The CDR3, as DNA: TGTGCCAGCAGCTTATTATCGGCGGGAGGCACAGATACGCAGTATTTT. Its protein is CASSLLSAGGTDTQYF.